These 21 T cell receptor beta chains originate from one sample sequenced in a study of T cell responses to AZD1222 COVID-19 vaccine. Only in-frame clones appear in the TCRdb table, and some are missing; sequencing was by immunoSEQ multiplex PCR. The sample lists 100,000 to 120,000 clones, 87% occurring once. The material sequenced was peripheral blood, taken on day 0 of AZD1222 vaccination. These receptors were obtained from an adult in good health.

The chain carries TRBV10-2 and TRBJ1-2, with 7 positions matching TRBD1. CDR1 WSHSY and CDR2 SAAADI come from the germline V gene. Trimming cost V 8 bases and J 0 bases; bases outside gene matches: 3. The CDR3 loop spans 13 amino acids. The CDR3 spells CASQQGTNYGYTF. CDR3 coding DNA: TGCGCCAGCCAACAGGGGACTAACTATGGCTACACCTTC.

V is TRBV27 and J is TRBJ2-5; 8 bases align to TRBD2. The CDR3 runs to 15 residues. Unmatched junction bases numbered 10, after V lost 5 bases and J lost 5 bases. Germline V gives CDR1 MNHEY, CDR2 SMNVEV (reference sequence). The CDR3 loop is CASSRSGNAVETQYF. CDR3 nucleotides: TGTGCCAGCAGTCGTAGCGGGAATGCGGTGGAGACCCAGTACTTC.

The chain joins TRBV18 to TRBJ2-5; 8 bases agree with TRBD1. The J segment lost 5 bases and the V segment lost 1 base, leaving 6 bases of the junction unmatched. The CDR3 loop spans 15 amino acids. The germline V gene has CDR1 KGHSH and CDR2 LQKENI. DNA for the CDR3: TGTGCCAGCTCACCACGGACAGGGCAAGGGGAGACCCAGTACTTC. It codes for CASSPRTGQGETQYF.

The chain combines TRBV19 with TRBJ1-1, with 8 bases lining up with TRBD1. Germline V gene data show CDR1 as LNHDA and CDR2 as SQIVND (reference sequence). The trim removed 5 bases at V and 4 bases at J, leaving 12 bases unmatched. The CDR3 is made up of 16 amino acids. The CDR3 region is CASSPAGGLRSTEAFF. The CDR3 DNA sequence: TGTGCCAGTAGTCCGGCAGGGGGCCTCCGGAGCACTGAAGCTTTCTTT.

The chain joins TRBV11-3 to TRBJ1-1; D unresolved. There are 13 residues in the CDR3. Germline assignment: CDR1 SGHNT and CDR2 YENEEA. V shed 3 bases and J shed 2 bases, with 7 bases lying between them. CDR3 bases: TGTGCCAGCAGCTTCGACGGTAACACTGAAGCTTTCTTT. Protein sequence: CASSFDGNTEAFF.

Here the CDR3 reads CASSPWGNSPLHF. DNA for the CDR3: TGTGCCAGCAGTCCCTGGGGGAATTCACCCCTCCACTTT. The J gene is TRBJ1-6, the V gene TRBV28, with D possibly being TRBD1 (5 bases). CDR3 length: 13 residues. In germline, CDR1 is MDHEN, CDR2 SYDVKM. Between the trimmed V and J ends, which lost 5 bases and 7 bases, there was a span of 9 bases. Combining the CDR3 with reference TRBV28 and TRBJ1-6 gives the whole variable domain DVKVTQSSRYLVKRTGEKVFLECVQDMDHENMFWYRQDPGLGLRLIYFSYDVKMKEKGDIPEGYSVSREKKERFSLILESASTNQTSMYLCASSPWGNSPLHFGNGTRLTVT.

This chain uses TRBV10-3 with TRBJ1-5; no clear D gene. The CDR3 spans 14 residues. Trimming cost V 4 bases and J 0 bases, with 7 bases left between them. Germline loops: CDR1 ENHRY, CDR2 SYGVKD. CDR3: CAISADSSNQPQHF. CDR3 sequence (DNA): TGTGCCATCAGTGCTGACTCTAGCAATCAGCCCCAGCATTTT.

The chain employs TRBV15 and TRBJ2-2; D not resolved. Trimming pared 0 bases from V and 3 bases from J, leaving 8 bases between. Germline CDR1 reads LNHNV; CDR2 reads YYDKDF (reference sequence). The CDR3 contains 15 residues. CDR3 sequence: CATSREPRDTGELFF. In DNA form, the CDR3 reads TGTGCCACCAGCAGAGAACCACGGGACACCGGGGAGCTGTTTTTT.

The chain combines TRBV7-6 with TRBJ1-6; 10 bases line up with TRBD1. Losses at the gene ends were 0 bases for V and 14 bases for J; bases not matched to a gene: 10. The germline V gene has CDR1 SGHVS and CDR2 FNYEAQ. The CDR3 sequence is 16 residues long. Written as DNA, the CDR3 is TGTGCCAGCAGCTTAGCCGGGACAGGGGCTGGGGGGGCCCTCCACTTT. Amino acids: CASSLAGTGAGGALHF.

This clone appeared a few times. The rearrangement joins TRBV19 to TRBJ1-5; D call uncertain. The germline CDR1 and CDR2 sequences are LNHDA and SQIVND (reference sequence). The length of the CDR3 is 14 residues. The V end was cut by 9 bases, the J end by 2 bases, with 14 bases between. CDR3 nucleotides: TGTGCCAGCCAAGGCCTCAGTGGCAATCAGCCCCAGCATTTT. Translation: CASQGLSGNQPQHF.

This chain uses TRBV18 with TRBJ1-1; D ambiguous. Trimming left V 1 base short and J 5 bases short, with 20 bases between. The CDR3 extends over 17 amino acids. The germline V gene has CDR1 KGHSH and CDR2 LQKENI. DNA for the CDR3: TGTGCCAGCTCACCACTGGCCAGCGCAAACCAAGGGACTGAAGCTTTCTTT. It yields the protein CASSPLASANQGTEAFF. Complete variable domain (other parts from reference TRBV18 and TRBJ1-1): NAGVMQNPRHLVRRRGQEARLRCSPMKGHSHVYWYRQLPEEGLKFMVYLQKENIIDESGMPKERFSAEFPKEGPSILRIQQVVRGDSAAYFCASSPLASANQGTEAFFGQGTRLTVV.

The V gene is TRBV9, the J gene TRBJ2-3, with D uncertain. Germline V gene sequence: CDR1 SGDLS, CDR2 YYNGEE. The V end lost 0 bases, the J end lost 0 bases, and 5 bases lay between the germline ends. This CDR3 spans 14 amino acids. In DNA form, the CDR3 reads TGTGCCAGCAGCGTAGTAGAAAGCACAGATACGCAGTATTTT. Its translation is CASSVVESTDTQYF.

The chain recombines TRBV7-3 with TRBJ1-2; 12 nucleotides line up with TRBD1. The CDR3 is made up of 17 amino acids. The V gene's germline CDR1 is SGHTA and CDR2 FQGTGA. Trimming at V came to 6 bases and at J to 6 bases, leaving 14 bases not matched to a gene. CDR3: CASSAAGQGAMGNGYTF. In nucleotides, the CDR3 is TGTGCCAGCAGTGCCGCGGGACAGGGGGCGATGGGGAATGGCTACACCTTC.

The CDR3 region is CASSLAVLPYEQYF. CDR3 bases: TGTGCCAGCAGTCTAGCGGTTCTCCCCTACGAGCAGTACTTC. V usage is TRBV6-2 or TRBV6-3 and J usage is TRBJ2-7; 7 bases agree with TRBD2. In germline, CDR1 is MNHEY, CDR2 SVGEGT. Unmatched junction bases numbered 6, after V lost 5 bases and J lost 2 bases. The CDR3 extends over 14 amino acids.

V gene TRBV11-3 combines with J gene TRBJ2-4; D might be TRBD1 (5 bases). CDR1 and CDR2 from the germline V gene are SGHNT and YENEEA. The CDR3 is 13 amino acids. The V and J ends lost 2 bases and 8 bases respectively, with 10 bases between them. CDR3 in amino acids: CASSLSLGDIQYF. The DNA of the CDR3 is TGTGCCAGCAGCTTATCCCTAGGGGACATTCAGTACTTC.

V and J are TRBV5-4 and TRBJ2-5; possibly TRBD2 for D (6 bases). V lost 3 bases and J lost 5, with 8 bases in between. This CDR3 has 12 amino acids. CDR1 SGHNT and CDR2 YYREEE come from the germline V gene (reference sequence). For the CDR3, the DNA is TGTGCCAGCAGCTGGGGGAGGGAGACCCAGTACTTC. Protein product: CASSWGRETQYF.

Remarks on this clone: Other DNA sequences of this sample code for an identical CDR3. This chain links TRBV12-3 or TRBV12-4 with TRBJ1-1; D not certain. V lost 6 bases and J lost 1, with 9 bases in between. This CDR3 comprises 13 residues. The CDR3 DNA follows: TGTGCCAGCAGCTGGACGGAGAACACTGAAGCTTTCTTT. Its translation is CASSWTENTEAFF.

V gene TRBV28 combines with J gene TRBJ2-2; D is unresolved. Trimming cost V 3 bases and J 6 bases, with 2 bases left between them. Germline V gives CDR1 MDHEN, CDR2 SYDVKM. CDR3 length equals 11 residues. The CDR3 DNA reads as TGTGCCAGCAGTTTCCCCGGGGAGCTGTTTTTT. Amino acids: CASSFPGELFF.

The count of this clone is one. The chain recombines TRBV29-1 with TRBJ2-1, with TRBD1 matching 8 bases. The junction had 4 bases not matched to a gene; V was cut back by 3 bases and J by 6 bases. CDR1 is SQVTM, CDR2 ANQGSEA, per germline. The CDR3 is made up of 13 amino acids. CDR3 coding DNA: TGCAGCGTTGATCGTACAGGGGGCAATGAGCAGTTCTTC. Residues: CSVDRTGGNEQFF.

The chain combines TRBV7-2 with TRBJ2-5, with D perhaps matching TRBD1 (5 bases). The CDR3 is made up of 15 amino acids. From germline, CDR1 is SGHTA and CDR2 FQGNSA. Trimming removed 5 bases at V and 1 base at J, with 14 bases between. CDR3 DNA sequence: TGTGCCAGCAGCCAGATGGGGCAACCCCAAGAGACCCAGTACTTC. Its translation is CASSQMGQPQETQYF.

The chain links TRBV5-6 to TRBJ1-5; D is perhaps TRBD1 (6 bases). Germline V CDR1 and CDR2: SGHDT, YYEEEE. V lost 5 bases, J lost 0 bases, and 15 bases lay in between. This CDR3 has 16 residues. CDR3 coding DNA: TGTGCCAGCAGTTCTGGGAGCAGGGGTAGCAATCAGCCCCAGCATTTT. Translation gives CASSSGSRGSNQPQHF.